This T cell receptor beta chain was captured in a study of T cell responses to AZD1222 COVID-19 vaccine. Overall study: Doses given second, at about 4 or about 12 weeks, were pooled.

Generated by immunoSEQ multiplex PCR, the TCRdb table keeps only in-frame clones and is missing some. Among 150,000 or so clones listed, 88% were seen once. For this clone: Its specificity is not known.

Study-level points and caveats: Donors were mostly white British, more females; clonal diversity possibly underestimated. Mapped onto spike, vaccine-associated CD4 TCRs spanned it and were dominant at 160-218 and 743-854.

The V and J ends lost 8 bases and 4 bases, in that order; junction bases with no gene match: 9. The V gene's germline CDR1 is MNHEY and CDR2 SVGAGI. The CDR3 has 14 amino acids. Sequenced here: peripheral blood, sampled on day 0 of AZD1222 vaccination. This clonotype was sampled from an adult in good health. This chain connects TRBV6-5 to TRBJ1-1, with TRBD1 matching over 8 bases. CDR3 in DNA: TGTGCCAGCGACCCCGGACAGGGCGCCACTGAAGCTTTCTTT. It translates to CASDPGQGATEAFF.